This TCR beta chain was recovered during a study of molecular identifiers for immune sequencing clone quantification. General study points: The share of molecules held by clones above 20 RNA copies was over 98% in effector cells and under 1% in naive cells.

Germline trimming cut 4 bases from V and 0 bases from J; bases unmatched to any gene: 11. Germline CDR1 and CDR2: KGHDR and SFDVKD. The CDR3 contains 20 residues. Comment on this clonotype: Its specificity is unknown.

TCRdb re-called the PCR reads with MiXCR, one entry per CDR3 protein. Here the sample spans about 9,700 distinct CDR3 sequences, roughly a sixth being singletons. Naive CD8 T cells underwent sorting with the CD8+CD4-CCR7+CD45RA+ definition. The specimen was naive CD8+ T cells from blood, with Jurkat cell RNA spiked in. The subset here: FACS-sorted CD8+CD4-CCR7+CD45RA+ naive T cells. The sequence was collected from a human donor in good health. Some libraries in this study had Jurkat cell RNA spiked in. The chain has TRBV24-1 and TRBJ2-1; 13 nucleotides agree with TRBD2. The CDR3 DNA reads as TGTGCCACCAGTGACTCCGGGACTAGCGGGACTGTGAGCTCCTACAATGAGCAGTTCTTC. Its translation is CATSDSGTSGTVSSYNEQFF.